This TCR beta chain originates from a study of shared clonotypes between healthy human individuals. Findings of the study overall: Clonotypes not shared had lower generation probabilities than those common to all four donors. In several donors, around 5% of naive CD4 clonotypes appeared in common.

The study ran the assay at deep level. Repertoires were generated with immunoSEQ multiplex PCR, while TCRdb's copy carries only in-frame clones and drops some. The sample shows some 2.3 million clones, about 92% of them seen only once. The CDR3 extends over 13 amino acids. Germline V CDR1 and CDR2: MNHNS, SASEGT. V lost 7 bases to trimming and J lost 4 bases, with 11 bases between them. Concerning this clone: Its antigen is as yet unknown.

The sequencing input was naive CD4+ T cells from PBMCs. The subset denotes: CD45RA+ positively selected. The J gene is TRBJ1-5, the V gene TRBV6-1; the D is unclear. This sequence originates from a young man in good health. Some clones in this sample may be carry-over from other donors' samples. The CDR3 region is CASKKALNQPQHF. As DNA, the CDR3 is TGTGCCAGCAAAAAGGCGCTAAATCAGCCCCAGCATTTT.